These T cell receptor beta chains were read from a single sample in a study of shared clonotypes between healthy human individuals. Profiled with immunoSEQ multiplex PCR; TCRdb holds only in-frame clones, not every one. The data contain about 990,000 clones, about 80% of them singletons. Sample: memory CD4+ T cells from PBMCs. These receptors all stem from a young man in good health. Some clones in this sample may be carry-over from other donors' samples. Both conserved end residues are part of each CDR3. The D gene is left open where the match is weak. Only some rows state a clone size, as once, few, many or a class for expanded clones.

cdr3_nt	cdr3_aa	d_call	v_call	j_call	clone_size
TGTGCCAGCAGCCAAGATGGCGGGAGGGGAAAGCAGTACTTC	CASSQDGGRGKQYF	TRBD2	TRBV4-2	TRBJ2-7	.
TGCGCCAGCAGCCAAGGCGCAGGGGGATACGAGCAGTACTTC	CASSQGAGGYEQYF	TRBD1	TRBV4-3	TRBJ2-7	once
TGTGCCAGCAGTTCGTTGACAGGGGCCATGGGCTATGGCTACACCTTC	CASSSLTGAMGYGYTF	TRBD1	TRBV6-6	TRBJ1-2	.
TGTGCCAGCAGCTTAAATGGGGTGAATGAAGCTTTCTTT	CASSLNGVNEAFF	.	TRBV7-3	TRBJ1-1	once
TGTGCCAGCAGCAAGCGGGGGAACACCGGGGAGCTGTTTTTT	CASSKRGNTGELFF	TRBD2	TRBV7-9	TRBJ2-2	.
TGTGCCAGCAGCCCGGAGTCCGGCAGAAACACTGAAGCTTTCTTT	CASSPESGRNTEAFF	.	TRBV7-3	TRBJ1-1	once
TGTGCCAGCACCCCCTTAGACCCTCGCTCTGGAAACACCATATATTTT	CASTPLDPRSGNTIYF	.	TRBV28	TRBJ1-3	.
TGTGCCAGCAGTGTCCGGCTCAAGGGGGACGAGCAGTACTTC	CASSVRLKGDEQYF	.	TRBV28	TRBJ2-7	.
TGTGCCTGGAGCCCAGGGGGCTATGGCTACACCTTC	CAWSPGGYGYTF	TRBD1	TRBV30	TRBJ1-2	many
TGTGCCAGCACCTTGACAGGGAGGGACACTGAAGCTTTCTTT	CASTLTGRDTEAFF	TRBD1	TRBV2	TRBJ1-1	.
TGCGCCAGCAGCTTGGGACAACCTCAAGAGACCCAGTACTTC	CASSLGQPQETQYF	.	TRBV5-1	TRBJ2-5	.
TGTGCCAGCAGTTCCCCCCGCAGGGGGGACACAGATACGCAGTATTTT	CASSSPRRGDTDTQYF	.	TRBV28	TRBJ2-3	.
TGTGCCAGCAGTTTATCGTTGGCTGTGGGGGGTAATTCACCCCTCCACTTT	CASSLSLAVGGNSPLHF	.	TRBV27	TRBJ1-6	.
TGCGCCAGCAGCTTAGGTACGCCCGCAAACACTGAAGCTTTCTTT	CASSLGTPANTEAFF	.	TRBV5-1	TRBJ1-1	.
TGCAGCGTTGAAAAGGGATCCCGGGACAGGGCCCAAGAGACCCAGTACTTC	CSVEKGSRDRAQETQYF	TRBD1	TRBV29-1	TRBJ2-5	.
TGTGCCTGGAATCGGGAGGGCCAAGAGACCCAGTACTTC	CAWNREGQETQYF	TRBD2	TRBV30	TRBJ2-5	.
TGTGCCAGCAGTTACTCGGGTCAGGGGAGGACTGAAGCTTTCTTT	CASSYSGQGRTEAFF	.	TRBV6-5	TRBJ1-1	many
TGTGCCAGCAGCTTGATGCAGGGGCAGGGGCCCCTCTCTGGAAACACCATATATTTT	CASSLMQGQGPLSGNTIYF	.	TRBV5-4	TRBJ1-3	few
TGTGCCAGCAGTTTTCGAGGGGGCGTCACCTACGAGCAGTACTTC	CASSFRGGVTYEQYF	TRBD1	TRBV27	TRBJ2-7	.
TGTGCCAGCAGCTTCTGGCAGGGTTTTCAGCCCCAGCATTTT	CASSFWQGFQPQHF	.	TRBV7-8	TRBJ1-5	.
TGCGCCAGCAGCTTGGCTGTTAAGGATACGCAGTATTTT	CASSLAVKDTQYF	.	TRBV5-1	TRBJ2-3	.
TGTGCCAGTAGTATCTCTGGGTATGGCTACACCTTC	CASSISGYGYTF	.	TRBV19	TRBJ1-2	.
TGCAGCGCTCGAAGCACCACAGGGGGCGAAACTGAAGCTTTCTTT	CSARSTTGGETEAFF	TRBD1	TRBV29-1	TRBJ1-1	.
TGTGCCAGCAGCTTTTGGGGTGACTACAATGAGCAGTTCTTC	CASSFWGDYNEQFF	.	TRBV7-9	TRBJ2-1	.
TGTGCCAGCAGATTTAGCGGAGGGGGGGATACGCAGTATTTT	CASRFSGGGDTQYF	.	TRBV28	TRBJ2-3	.
TGTGCCAGCAGTTTATCCGGGGGCGAGCAGTACTTC	CASSLSGGEQYF	.	TRBV27	TRBJ2-7	.
TGTGCCAGCAGCTCATTGAGCGAAACCTACGAGCAGTACTTC	CASSSLSETYEQYF	.	TRBV5-6	TRBJ2-7	.
TGTGCCAGCAGCCGAGCGGGAGCGTCCTACGAGCAGTACTTC	CASSRAGASYEQYF	TRBD2	TRBV4-2	TRBJ2-7	.
TGTGCCAGCAGTTACAAGGGATCCTACGAGCAGTACTTC	CASSYKGSYEQYF	.	TRBV6-5	TRBJ2-7	.
TGTGCCAGCAGGGCGCGGACTGGGGCGGGTTCTGAAGCTTTCTTT	CASRARTGAGSEAFF	.	TRBV28	TRBJ1-1	.
TGTGCCAGCAGCGCACGGGACACGCCTTTCATATATTTT	CASSARDTPFIYF	.	TRBV7-3	TRBJ1-3	.
TGTGCCAGCAGCCCTGGGGGGGAGCAGTTCTTC	CASSPGGEQFF	.	TRBV7-8	TRBJ2-1	.
TGTGCCAGCAGTAACGGACAGGGGAGGAACGAGCAGTACTTC	CASSNGQGRNEQYF	TRBD1	TRBV6-5	TRBJ2-7	.
TGTGCCAGCAGCATGGGACAGTCCCCCGCTTATGGCTACACCTTC	CASSMGQSPAYGYTF	TRBD1	TRBV7-9	TRBJ1-2	.